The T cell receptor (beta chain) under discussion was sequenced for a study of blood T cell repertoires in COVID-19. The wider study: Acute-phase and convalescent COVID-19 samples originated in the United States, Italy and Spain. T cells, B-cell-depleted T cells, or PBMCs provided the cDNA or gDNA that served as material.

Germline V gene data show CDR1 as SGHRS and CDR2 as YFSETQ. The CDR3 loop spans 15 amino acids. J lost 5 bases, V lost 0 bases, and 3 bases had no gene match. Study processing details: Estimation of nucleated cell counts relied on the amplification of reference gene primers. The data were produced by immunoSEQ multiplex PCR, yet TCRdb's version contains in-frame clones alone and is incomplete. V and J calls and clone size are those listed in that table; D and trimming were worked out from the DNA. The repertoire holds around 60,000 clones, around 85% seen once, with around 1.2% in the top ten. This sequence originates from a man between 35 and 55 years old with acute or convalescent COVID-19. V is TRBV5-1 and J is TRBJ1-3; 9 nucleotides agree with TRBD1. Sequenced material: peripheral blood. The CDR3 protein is CASSLAGTGRNTIYF. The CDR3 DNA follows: TGCGCCAGCAGCTTGGCCGGGACAGGGAGAAACACCATATATTTT.